The source of this TCR beta chain is a study of OX40 agonist ivuxolimab in advanced cancers. With 6 bases removed from V and 2 bases from J, the gap between germline ends came to 12 bases. This CDR3 region has 14 residues. The germline gives CDR1 ENHRY, CDR2 SYGVKD. The repertoire was sequenced with immunoSEQ multiplex PCR; TCRdb's copy has only in-frame clones and lacks some. The repertoire holds some 85,000 clones, with roughly 88% as singletons. Concerning this clone itself: Its antigen remains unknown.

Regarding the study as a whole: On average, CD8+ T cells had more expanded clones than CD4+.

Material: CD4+ or CD8+ T cells sorted from blood, obtained in a trial of the OX40 agonist ivuxolimab. This clonotype originated in an adult with an advanced solid tumor such as melanoma, head and neck, liver or kidney cancer. The rearrangement uses TRBV10-3 and TRBJ2-3; D possibly matches TRBD1 or TRBD2 (5 bases each). The CDR3 DNA reads TGTGCCATCAGAAGTGGGACCAACACAGATACGCAGTATTTT. It specifies CAIRSGTNTDTQYF.